Shown below are 23 T cell receptor beta chains from a single sample sequenced in a study of cytomegalovirus exposure and HLA in healthy donors (dated by TCRdb to about 2017). The library was produced with the immunoSEQ multiplex PCR assay. A mixture of 60 forward primers for TCR Vbeta segments and 13 reverse primers for TCR Jbeta segments was used in the multiplex PCR. TCRdb holds this immuneACCESS table with in-frame rearrangements only. Some clones are missing; in checked studies, unresolved V genes explain under half, and the rest has no known cause. Within this sample are 150,000 to 200,000 clones, with roughly 80% of them counted one time only. Approximately 2% of the sample lies in the top ten. The sample comprised PBMCs. The receptor source for this set is a human donor in good health.

The chain couples TRBV15 to TRBJ1-1; no reliable D call. The CDR3 length is 14 residues. The ends were cut back, 6 bases at V and 7 bases at J, with 18 bases in the middle. Germline-derived CDR1 and CDR2 are LNHNV and YYDKDF (reference sequence). CDR3 sequence reads: CATSLGGSRGEAFF. Written as DNA, the CDR3 is TGTGCCACCAGTTTGGGAGGATCCCGTGGTGAAGCTTTCTTT.

V is TRBV9 and J is TRBJ2-3; 10 bases fit TRBD2. Per the germline V gene, CDR1 is SGDLS and CDR2 is YYNGEE. V shed 0 bases, J shed 8 bases, and the junction held 6 bases outside the gene matches. The CDR3 covers 15 residues. The CDR3 DNA is TGTGCCAGCAGCGTAGAGCGGGGGGGCCTGGGTACGCAGTATTTT. It yields the protein CASSVERGGLGTQYF.

The chain joins TRBV28 to TRBJ2-3, with 7 nucleotides matching TRBD2. Germline assignment: CDR1 MDHEN and CDR2 SYDVKM. The trim removed 8 bases at V and 2 bases at J, leaving 7 bases unmatched. This CDR3 comprises 14 residues. CDR3: CASESGENTDTQYF. CDR3 DNA: TGTGCCAGCGAAAGCGGGGAAAACACAGATACGCAGTATTTT.

In this sample, this clone turned up a few times. This rearrangement joins TRBV19 to TRBJ2-3, with 10 bases lining up with TRBD2. Germline values: CDR1 LNHDA, CDR2 SQIVND (reference sequence). This CDR3 comprises 14 residues. The V and J ends lost 7 bases and 6 bases, in that order; junction bases with no gene match: 7. The DNA of the CDR3 is TGTGCCAGTAAGAGCGGGGGGGCCGTGGATACGCAGTATTTT. Encoded protein: CASKSGGAVDTQYF.

The chain recombines TRBV10-1 with TRBJ1-1; 9 nucleotides align to TRBD1. CDR3 size: 15 residues. Looked up from germline, CDR1 is WNHNN and CDR2 is SYGVQD (reference sequence). The ends lost 5 bases at V and 3 bases at J; junction bases unmatched: 7. CDR3 protein: CASSTGGAYYTEAFF. The CDR3, as DNA: TGCGCCAGCAGTACAGGGGGCGCGTATTACACTGAAGCTTTCTTT.

The chain couples TRBV6-5 to TRBJ1-2; D might be TRBD1 (5 bases). In germline, CDR1 is MNHEY, CDR2 SVGAGI. Trimming removed 5 bases from V and 5 bases from J, with 9 bases in between. The CDR3 covers 12 residues. Here the CDR3 DNA reads TGTGCCAGCAGTGTCGGGGGATATGGCTACACCTTC. This codes for CASSVGGYGYTF.

CDR3 DNA sequence: TGTGCCAGCAGCCCCCGCCTAGGGGACACCTACGAGCAGTACTTC. It encodes CASSPRLGDTYEQYF. V is TRBV7-9 and J is TRBJ2-7, with a tentative D call TRBD1 (6 bases). Germline assignment: CDR1 SEHNR and CDR2 FQNEAQ (reference sequence). Trimming pared 5 bases from V and 2 bases from J, leaving 16 bases between. This CDR3 has 15 residues.

The V gene is TRBV7-3, the J gene TRBJ2-3, with TRBD1 as a possible D gene (6 bases). Germline-derived CDR1 and CDR2 are SGHTA and FQGTGA. This CDR3 is 14 amino acids long. V lost 0 bases, J lost 5 bases, and 9 bases lay in between. The CDR3 DNA follows: TGTGCCAGCAGCTTAACGCAGGGGATAGATACGCAGTATTTT. It specifies CASSLTQGIDTQYF.

The chain has TRBV7-2 and TRBJ1-4; no clear D. V lost 1 base and J 10 bases, leaving 10 bases between the germline ends. The CDR3 contains 13 residues. Per the germline V gene, CDR1 is SGHTA and CDR2 is FQGNSA. CDR3 sequence: CASSLVAVAKLFF. CDR3 nucleotides: TGTGCCAGCAGCTTAGTGGCGGTTGCAAAACTGTTTTTT.

In this sample, this clone turned up a few times. The chain has TRBV5-4 and TRBJ2-7, with D possibly matching TRBD2 (6 bases). This CDR3 region has 14 residues. The V gene lost 2 bases and the J gene lost 5 bases, with 14 bases spanning the gap. Germline V lookup: CDR1 SGHNT, CDR2 YYREEE (reference sequence). CDR3 sequence (DNA): TGTGCCAGCAGCTTTGGAGGGGACCGCGACGAGCAGTACTTC. This translates into CASSFGGDRDEQYF.

The V and J genes are TRBV10-3 and TRBJ1-3, with 10 bases identical to TRBD1. The CDR3 covers 16 residues. The V gene's germline CDR1 is ENHRY and CDR2 SYGVKD. V shed 6 bases and J 0 bases; nucleotides not matched to a gene: 5. The CDR3 coding sequence is TGTGCCATCAGCGGGGACAGGGGAGCCTCTGGAAACACCATATATTTT. Amino acids: CAISGDRGASGNTIYF.

This clone was observed a handful of times. The V call is TRBV6-5, the J call TRBJ2-3; D is unclear. Germline-derived CDR1 and CDR2 are MNHEY and SVGAGI. V lost 6 bases to trimming and J lost 6 bases, with 10 bases between them. This CDR3 comprises 12 residues. As DNA, the CDR3 is TGTGCCAGCAGCCGTCGGTTTGATACGCAGTATTTT. This sequence encodes CASSRRFDTQYF.

The chain has TRBV19 and TRBJ1-6; 7 nucleotides agree with TRBD1. V shed 7 bases and J 7 bases; nucleotides not matched to a gene: 7. This CDR3 is 14 amino acids long. Germline V gene sequence: CDR1 LNHDA, CDR2 SQIVND (reference sequence). CDR3 loop: CASTRGGPNSPLHF. In nucleotides, the CDR3 is TGTGCCAGTACCAGAGGGGGCCCCAATTCACCCCTCCACTTT.

This sequence joins TRBV6-6 and TRBJ2-1; 9 nucleotides match TRBD1. This CDR3 comprises 16 residues. The germline gives CDR1 MNHNY, CDR2 SVGAGI (reference sequence). V was clipped by 6 bases and J by 7 bases; unmatched bases: 13. CDR3 DNA sequence: TGTGCCAGCAGCTTAAGGGACAGGGAGGTCTGGAATGAGCAGTTCTTC. Translated, it gives CASSLRDREVWNEQFF.

This clone was counted a single time. CDR3 in DNA: TGTGCCAGCAGCTTACTGAGCAATCAGCCCCAGCATTTT. Translation gives CASSLLSNQPQHF. The V gene is TRBV7-2, the J gene TRBJ1-5; no firm D call. The CDR3 sequence is 13 residues long. CDR1 and CDR2 from the germline V gene are SGHTA and FQGNSA. V shed 2 bases and J shed 1 base, with 3 bases lying between them.

J is TRBJ2-1 and V is TRBV7-9; D gene ambiguous. V lost 5 bases and J lost 0, with 5 bases in between. The CDR3 runs to 13 residues. CDR1 is SEHNR, CDR2 FQNEAQ, per germline (reference sequence). As DNA, the CDR3 is TGTGCCAGCAGCGAGAGCTCCTACAATGAGCAGTTCTTC. It translates to CASSESSYNEQFF.

CDR3 residues: CASSFGGRNTGELFF. CDR3 nucleotide sequence: TGTGCCAGCAGCTTCGGGGGGAGAAACACCGGGGAGCTGTTTTTT. The chain combines TRBV5-6 with TRBJ2-2, with TRBD2 identical over 7 bases. In germline, CDR1 is SGHDT, CDR2 YYEEEE. The V and J ends lost 2 bases and 2 bases, in that order; junction bases with no gene match: 3. The CDR3 runs 15 residues.

CDR3 in DNA: TGTGCCAGCAGGAGCGGGGGATCCTACGAGCAGTACTTC. Its protein is CASRSGGSYEQYF. This sequence joins TRBV5-4 and TRBJ2-7; 8 bases agree with TRBD2. Per germline, CDR1 SGHNT and CDR2 YYREEE (reference sequence). The CDR3 sequence is 13 residues long. V lost 5 bases to trimming and J lost 1 base; unmatched junction nucleotides: 2.

The J gene is TRBJ2-7, the V gene TRBV27; D perhaps matches TRBD1 (6 bases). The CDR3 runs to 16 residues. The germline gives CDR1 MNHEY, CDR2 SMNVEV (reference sequence). Trimming left V 5 bases short and J 1 base short, with 18 bases between. CDR3: CASSKAGTLLSYEQYF. The DNA for the CDR3 is TGTGCCAGCAGTAAAGCCGGGACACTCCTATCCTACGAGCAGTACTTC.

Note on this clone: At one boundary the junction diverges from the germline segment, which might be a read error. The V gene is TRBV4-1, the J gene TRBJ2-5, with no clear D. From germline, CDR1 is MGHRA and CDR2 YSYEKL. The CDR3 has 15 residues. In nucleotides, the CDR3 is TGCGCCAGCAGCCCCTTGACGGCAGAACAAGAGACTCAGTACTTC. Residues: CASSPLTAEQETQYF.

The chain employs TRBV5-6 and TRBJ1-3; a possible D gene is TRBD1 (5 bases). The V and J ends lost 4 bases and 0 bases respectively, with 11 bases between them. This CDR3 region has 15 residues. CDR1 is SGHDT and CDR2 is YYEEEE in the germline V gene. The CDR3 region has the DNA TGTGCCAGCAGCCCCTGGGGGGGCTCTGGAAACACCATATATTTT. Amino acids: CASSPWGGSGNTIYF.

The rearrangement links TRBV4-3 to TRBJ2-7; possibly TRBD1 for D (6 bases). The CDR3 runs 16 residues. V was pared by 2 bases and J by 0 bases, with 14 bases between. The germline CDR1 and CDR2 sequences are LGHNA and YSLEER. CDR3 DNA sequence: TGCGCCAGCAGCCAAAACAGGGTTAAAAGCTCCTACGAGCAGTACTTC. Amino acid sequence: CASSQNRVKSSYEQYF.

Here the CDR3 reads CASRETAFYEQYF. DNA of the CDR3: TGTGCCAGCAGAGAGACAGCCTTCTACGAGCAGTACTTC. This chain connects TRBV27 to TRBJ2-7; TRBD1 might be the D (5 bases). Per germline, CDR1 MNHEY and CDR2 SMNVEV (reference sequence). The V and J ends lost 6 bases and 3 bases respectively, with 12 bases between them. The CDR3 is 13 residues long.